The 7 T cell receptor beta chains given below trace back to one sample, sequenced in a study of metastatic and nonmetastatic thyroid tumors. MiXCR re-clonotyped the PCR reads for TCRdb. This table holds about 34,000 clones, less than 40% found once. No treatment had been given to any patient before thyroid surgery. Sequencing used tumor tissue. These receptors came from a female donor with papillary thyroid cancer or a benign thyroid nodule (not recorded which). Some clones in this sample may be carry-over from other donors' samples.

The table lists this clone with a few counts. V usage is TRBV7-9 and J usage is TRBJ2-1; D is possibly TRBD1 (5 bases). The CDR3 is 12 residues long. CDR1 and CDR2 from the germline V gene are SEHNR and FQNEAQ (reference sequence). V was pared by 5 bases and J by 10 bases, with 12 bases between. In DNA, the CDR3 is TGTGCCAGCAGCCTTGGGGCGGTAGAGCAGTTCTTC. Its protein is CASSLGAVEQFF.

This clone turned up a few times. This chain connects TRBV19 to TRBJ1-5, with a weak D call TRBD1 (5 bases). The length of the CDR3 is 15 residues. Trimming removed 4 bases at V and 3 bases at J, with 13 bases between. Germline values: CDR1 LNHDA, CDR2 SQIVND (reference sequence). The DNA for the CDR3 is TGTGCCAGTAGTACGGGGGACCTACTCAATCAGCCCCAGCATTTT. This encodes CASSTGDLLNQPQHF. The variable domain in full, with the rest retrieved from reference TRBV19 and TRBJ1-5, is DGGITQSPKYLFRKEGQNVTLSCEQNLNHDAMYWYRQDPGQGLRLIYYSQIVNDFQKGDIAEGYSVSREKKESFPLTVTSAQKNPTAFYLCASSTGDLLNQPQHFGDGTRLSIL.

V gene TRBV28 combines with J gene TRBJ1-2; 9 bases line up with TRBD1. Trimming cost V 3 bases and J 6 bases; bases outside gene matches: 8. The CDR3 extends over 15 amino acids. CDR1 and CDR2 from the germline V gene are MDHEN and SYDVKM. In DNA, the CDR3 is TGTGCCAGCAGTTTCTCCGGACAGGGGAATAATGGCTACACCTTC. It yields the protein CASSFSGQGNNGYTF.

The chain couples TRBV11-2 to TRBJ1-6; D gene ambiguous. Germline V gene data show CDR1 as SGHAT and CDR2 as FQNNGV. V dropped 3 bases and J dropped 7 bases, with 10 bases sitting between them. The CDR3 is 14 amino acids. CDR3 sequence reads: CASSFAPANSPLHF. The CDR3 DNA reads TGTGCCAGCAGCTTCGCGCCGGCGAATTCACCCCTCCACTTT. Together with reference TRBV11-2 and TRBJ1-6, the CDR3 gives the full variable domain: EAGVAQSPRYKIIEKRQSVAFWCNPISGHATLYWYQQILGQGPKLLIQFQNNGVVDDSQLPKDRFSAERLKGVDSTLKIQPAKLEDSAVYLCASSFAPANSPLHFGNGTRLTVT.

CDR3 protein: CSARTLFVETQYF. The CDR3, as DNA: TGCAGTGCTAGAACGTTATTCGTGGAGACCCAGTACTTC. The chain carries TRBV20-1 and TRBJ2-5; D uncertain. The CDR3 has 13 residues. CDR1 and CDR2 (germline): DFQATT, SNEGSKA (reference sequence). Deletions cut 2 bases from V and 5 bases from J, with 12 bases between.

The rearrangement links TRBV6-2 or TRBV6-3 to TRBJ2-7; the D gene is possibly TRBD1 (6 bases). Between the trimmed V and J ends, which lost 5 bases and 3 bases, there was a span of 17 bases. The length of the CDR3 is 15 residues. Per germline, CDR1 MNHEY and CDR2 SVGEGT. This chain's CDR3 is CASSRPFQGGYEQYF. CDR3 DNA sequence: TGTGCCAGCAGTCGCCCCTTTCAAGGGGGCTACGAGCAGTACTTC.

The chain has TRBV5-1 and TRBJ2-2, with a tentative D call TRBD2 (6 bases). Trimming shortened V by 6 bases and J by 1 base, and 16 bases separated the two germline ends. The CDR3 totals 16 residues. Germline V lookup: CDR1 SGHRS, CDR2 YFSETQ. The DNA of the CDR3 is TGCGCCAGCAAGGAAGCGGGTAGAAGGAACACCGGGGAGCTGTTTTTT. It translates to CASKEAGRRNTGELFF.